This T cell receptor beta chain is drawn from a study of T cell changes during pregnancy in multiple sclerosis. Generated by immunoSEQ multiplex PCR, the TCRdb table keeps only in-frame clones and is missing some. The table has around 36,000 clones, approximately 90% seen once. This clone has only one observation. Sequenced here: CD4+ T cells from peripheral blood mononuclear cells, sampled in the third trimester of pregnancy. This receptor was identified in a female donor with multiple sclerosis, enrolled in a pregnancy study.

CDR3 residues: CAWSGQGGQPQHF. The CDR3, as DNA: TGTGCCTGGAGTGGGCAGGGGGGCCAGCCCCAGCATTTT. The chain employs TRBV30 and TRBJ1-5; 7 bases are shared with TRBD1. In germline, CDR1 is GTSNPN, CDR2 SVGIG (reference sequence). This CDR3 comprises 13 residues. Trimming removed 1 base from V and 7 bases from J; junction bases left unmatched: 4.